This TCR beta chain was identified during a study of blood T cell repertoires in COVID-19. The overall study: Material from acute and convalescent COVID-19 was sourced from the United States, Italy and Spain. Nucleic acid was either cDNA or gDNA, and it came from T cells, B-cell-depleted T cells, or PBMCs.

TCRdb's table, derived via immunoSEQ multiplex PCR, lists solely in-frame clones and lacks some. The table has roughly 410,000 clones, 89% seen once. Germline V gene sequence: CDR1 ENHRY, CDR2 SYGVKD. This CDR3 is 14 amino acids long. The V and J ends lost 9 bases and 2 bases, in that order; junction bases with no gene match: 5. The sequence came from a man between 40 and 49 years old with acute or convalescent COVID-19. Material: peripheral blood. This rearrangement joins TRBV10-3 to TRBJ2-3; 10 positions match TRBD1. CDR3 in DNA: TGTGCCATGGGGACAGGGGATCTCACAGATACGCAGTATTTT. This sequence encodes CAMGTGDLTDTQYF.